This T cell receptor beta chain was profiled in a study of shared clonotypes between healthy human individuals (TCRdb year 2020). The study in broad terms: The cohort included three men and two women between 18 and 49 years of age. Libraries were prepared and TCR repertoires were sequenced by different laboratories using diverse techniques, in order to increase sequencing depth and limit assay-specific biases. To estimate repertoire size and how much clonotypes are shared between individuals, the study performed deep sequencing of blood TCR repertoires from a few healthy adults. Leukapheresis yielded between about 0.85 and 10 billion PBMCs per donor. For each donor, three plates each were used for CD4 naive and CD4 memory, two plates were used for CD8 naive, and one plate was used for CD8 memory. The research as a whole found: Compared with non-shared clonotypes, the clonotypes found in all four sorted-subset donors had higher generation probabilities. The small number of donors limited the genetic and exposure-history diversity represented. Sampling was restricted to blood, and TCR repertoires in tissue are likely to differ from TCR repertoires in blood. Even with the large sequencing depth, rarefaction of the sorted-subset datasets indicated that sequencing was incomplete. Based on pairwise subsampling, the degree of clonotype sharing among donors was expected to be affected by sequencing depth. Larger estimated clonotype richness was generally found for naive subsets than for memory subsets. Roughly 5.2% of naive CD4, 3.5% of naive CD8, around 2.3% of memory CD4, and 0.4% of memory CD8 clonotypes were shared across a few donors.

For the CD8 naive samples, CD45RO-negative cells were positively selected for CCR7, yielding a CD45RA+CCR7+ population from which TemRA cells were excluded. Donors were healthy HIV-negative adults with no recently reported acute infections or vaccinations. All donors were Caucasian adults living in Nashville, Tennessee, USA. After blood collection by leukapheresis, PBMCs were isolated using Ficoll-Histopaque density gradient centrifugation and then cryopreserved in the vapor phase of liquid nitrogen. Analytical flow cytometry was used to check the purity and quantity of each magnetically sorted T cell population. Each sorted fraction had its genomic DNA isolated and then quantified by UV absorbance on a Nanodrop 2000c. Using the deep immunoSEQ assay, multiplex PCR amplified TCR CDR3 regions from genomic DNA. Extracted genomic DNA from each cell subset was distributed evenly across all wells of several immunoSEQ 96-well plates, and each plate was treated as a replicate. For sorted subsets, each replicate PCR was loaded with about 0.2 ug genomic DNA, equivalent to about 30,000 T cell genomes. The purified libraries were quantified using a Qubit 3.0 fluorometer, sized with a Bioanalyzer 2100, and then quantified again using the KAPA Library Quantification kit. A separate single-read 150-cycle Illumina NextSeq 550 flow cell was used to sequence each immunoSEQ 96-well plate. As for the original processing: Because only junctional sequences without quality scores were contained in the immunoSEQ output, filtering matching that applied to full-length reads could not be performed. To assign V/J genes and CDR3, sequences were annotated against IMGT germline references using PyIR, a Python wrapper for IgBLAST v1.9. Any read was removed if the V/J assignment was weak (E-value above 1e-6), the CDR3 was missing, or the read contained stop codons, out-of-frame junctions, or ambiguous translated residues. V3J clonotypes were defined by identical inferred V gene, J gene, and CDR3 amino acid sequence. To compute the percentage overlap between repertoires, the number of shared unique clonotypes was divided by the size of the smaller repertoire. RTK rarefaction, the Chao1 estimator, and Recon v2.1 estimates of unobserved clonotypes were used to assess repertoire richness. Generation probabilities for all TCRbeta clonotypes obtained by the gDNA method from four donors were computed using OLGA. This immuneACCESS table, as held by TCRdb, lists in-frame sequences with V and J called but not all clones. Of the missing ones, under half trace to an unresolved V gene in checked studies; the others have no known cause. Clonal size and the V and J genes are those of that table, whereas D and trimming came from the DNA. The sample includes about 2 million clones, with about 95% observed a single time. Jointly, the top ten make up 1.1% of the sample.

Remarks on this clone: The antigen it recognizes is unknown. The sample holds no much larger clone one base away, and base qualities are not on file.

The source of this sequence is a man younger than 35 in good health. Sequencing was done on a sample of naive CD8+ T cells sorted from blood. The cell subset or site label on this specimen signifies: CD45RA+CCR7+.

Here is the DNA: TGTGCCAGCGCCTTAGGGGGGGACACTGAAGCTTTCTTT. Its product reads: CASALGGDTEAFF. Recombination linked TRBV7-3 to TRBJ1-1, with TRBD1 tentatively as D gene (6 bases match). Via the germline V gene, CDR1 is SGHTA and CDR2 FQGTGA. V gives up 8 bases and J gives up 3 bases, and the segment between their germline ends measures 13 bases. The CDR3 numbers 13 residues from cysteine through phenylalanine. Left in the record is the CDR3 DNA by itself, 39 bases read in frame from the first base.